This TCR beta chain was captured in a study of blood T cell repertoires in COVID-19. Study overall: Whether acute or convalescent, the COVID-19 samples came from the United States, Italy and Spain. Sample material is recorded as cDNA or gDNA derived from T cells, B-cell-depleted T cells, or PBMCs.

Original methodology: Estimates of nucleated cell counts were drawn from the amplification of reference gene primers. Measured with immunoSEQ multiplex PCR; TCRdb has only the in-frame clones, and not every one. That table gives V, J and clone size, and the DNA gave D and trimming. The sample lists 150,000 to 200,000 clones, about nine tenths occurring once. This TCR derives from a man between 70 and 80 years old with acute or convalescent COVID-19. What was sequenced was peripheral blood.

This CDR3 is CASAISGTGVQETQYF. CDR3 coding DNA: TGTGCCAGCGCAATCTCCGGGACAGGGGTCCAAGAGACCCAGTACTTC. V is TRBV7-9 and J is TRBJ2-5, with TRBD1 matching over 10 bases. The germline V gene encodes CDR1 SEHNR and CDR2 FQNEAQ (reference sequence). CDR3 size: 16 residues. V shed 8 bases and J 1 base; nucleotides not matched to a gene: 10.